Following are 11 T cell receptor beta chains from one sample sequenced in a study of T cells in women clearing cervical HPV infection. Sequencing was performed with immunoSEQ multiplex PCR; in TCRdb, only in-frame clones are kept and a portion is missing. This repertoire comprises approximately 39,000 clones; its ten largest clones make up 3.7%. The sequencing input was blood buffy coat. The receptor source for this set is a woman aged 18-70 years with a cervical HPV16 infection that either progressed to CIN3+ or cleared (not recorded which).

In the case of this clone: Read data end 3 residues before the CDR3 end; the end is taken from the germline J gene. The V and J genes are TRBV5-1 and TRBJ1-1; 9 bases are a match to TRBD1. The germline V gene has CDR1 SGHRS and CDR2 YFSETQ. The V segment lost 2 bases and the J segment 0 bases; nucleotides outside the gene matches: 2. CDR3 length: 15 amino acids. Incomplete CDR3 DNA: TGCGCCAGCAGCTTACAGGGGGCGTTGAACACTGAA. Amino acids: CASSLQGALNTE. The whole CDR3 region reads CASSLQGALNTEAFF. Full variable domain (rest looked up from reference TRBV5-1 and TRBJ1-1): KAGVTQTPRYLIKTRGQQVTLSCSPISGHRSVSWYQQTPGQGLQFLFEYFSETQRNKGNFPGRFSGRQFSNSRSEMNVSTLELGDSALYLCASSLQGALNTEAFFGQGTRLTVV.

With respect to this clone: Sequence at one end of the junction differs from germline and may be a read error. Coverage ceases 3 residues before the CDR3 finishes, and the germline J gene fills in the end. The chain has TRBV28 and TRBJ1-4; 7 bases line up with TRBD1. Germline assignment: CDR1 MDHEN and CDR2 SYDVKM. CDR3 length: 12 residues. CDR3 DNA (partial): TGTGCCAGCAGGCCTGACAGGGAAAGA. Protein: CASRPDRER. The full CDR3 protein reads CASRPDRERLFF.

Note on this clone: Read sequence stops 3 residues before the CDR3 end, and the germline J gene provides the missing end. V is TRBV19 and J is TRBJ2-5; D is perhaps TRBD1 (7 bases). Germline CDR1 LNHDA, CDR2 SQIVND (reference sequence). Trimming stripped 3 bases from V and 4 bases from J, with 12 bases between. The CDR3 loop spans 14 amino acids. The part of the CDR3 DNA that was read is TGTGCCAGTAGTATCGCGGGACAGAGAGAGACC. This encodes CASSIAGQRET. The whole CDR3 sequence reads CASSIAGQRETQYF.

As for this clone: The CDR3 end falls 3 residues outside the read, so it is completed with the germline J gene. This rearrangement joins TRBV5-6 to TRBJ2-5, with a possible D match to TRBD1 (5 bases). Looked up from germline, CDR1 is SGHDT and CDR2 is YYEEEE. There are 14 residues in the CDR3. The V end lost 0 bases, the J end lost 5 bases, and 11 bases lay between the germline ends. The CDR3 here is CASSLARQGETQYF. The part of the CDR3 DNA that was read is TGTGCCAGCAGCTTGGCCCGGCAGGGTGAGACC.

About this clone: Read sequence stops 3 residues before the CDR3 end, and the germline J gene provides the missing end. The genes are TRBV5-5 and TRBJ2-2; D unresolved. There are 13 residues in the CDR3. Germline loops: CDR1 SGHKS, CDR2 YYEKEE (reference sequence). The V end lost 4 bases, the J end lost 4 bases, and 8 bases lay between the germline ends. The CDR3 loop is CASSPPSTGELFF. The sequenced part of the CDR3 DNA is TGTGCCAGCAGCCCCCCATCCACCGGGGAG.

CDR3 sequence reads: CATEGTSGGVPDTQYF. CDR3 DNA (partial): TGTGCCACCGAGGGGACTAGCGGGGGGGTCCCAGATACG. V is TRBV24-1 and J is TRBJ2-3, with 16 bases fitting TRBD2. The read ends 3 residues before the CDR3 terminus; that terminus is restored from the germline J gene. CDR3 length: 16 residues. Germline CDR1 is KGHDR and CDR2 is SFDVKD. The V gene end was trimmed by 9 bases and the J gene end by 4 bases; junction bases not matched to a gene: 6.

Remarks on this clone: A junction end diverges from the germline sequence, so it may reflect a read error. The CDR3 end lies 3 residues beyond the end of the read and is filled in from the germline J gene. J is TRBJ2-2 and V is TRBV6-4, with D possibly being TRBD2 (6 bases). The CDR3 is 14 amino acids. The germline V gene encodes CDR1 MRHNA and CDR2 SNTAGT. The CDR3 loop is CACSPRENTGELFF. The part of the CDR3 DNA that was read is TGTGCCTGCAGTCCGCGGGAGAACACCGGGGAG.

As regards this clone: Read sequence stops 3 residues before the CDR3 end, and the germline J gene provides the missing end. V and J are TRBV20-1 and TRBJ2-5, with a tentative D call TRBD2 (6 bases). The CDR3 is 12 amino acids. Trimming shortened V by 5 bases and J by 5 bases, and 12 bases separated the two germline ends. Germline-derived CDR1 and CDR2 are DFQATT and SNEGSKA (reference sequence). The chain's CDR3 is CSAPAGSETQYF. Partial CDR3 DNA: TGCAGTGCTCCAGCGGGTTCGGAGACC.

In the case of this clone: With the read ending 3 residues before the CDR3 end, the germline J gene is used to fill in that end. The chain joins TRBV5-1 to TRBJ2-1, with TRBD2 identical over 11 bases. J was trimmed by 9 bases and V by 0 bases; bases with no gene match: 8. The CDR3 contains 16 residues. Germline V gene lookup returns CDR1 SGHRS and CDR2 YFSETQ. The CDR3 loop reads CASSLDVAGGPGEQFF. The sequenced CDR3 bases are TGCGCCAGCAGCTTGGACGTAGCGGGAGGGCCGGGTGAG.

Concerning this clone itself: Read coverage stops 3 residues before the CDR3 terminus; the germline J gene supplies the remainder. This chain joins TRBV18 and TRBJ1-3; D gene uncertain. Germline loops: CDR1 KGHSH, CDR2 LQKENI. Trimming took 4 bases from V and 0 from J, leaving 7 bases between them. The CDR3 runs to 14 residues. The CDR3 spells CASSLVSSGNTIYF. The covered CDR3 bases are TGTGCCAGCTCACTTGTCAGCTCTGGAAACACC.

Comment on this clone: The read terminates 3 residues before the CDR3 end, so the remaining end is supplied by the germline J gene. The gene calls are TRBV6-2 or TRBV6-3 and TRBJ2-1, with TRBD2 as a possible D gene (6 bases). Looked up from germline, CDR1 is MNHEY and CDR2 is SVGEGT. This CDR3 comprises 13 residues. The ends were cut back, 5 bases at V and 5 bases at J, with 10 bases in the middle. CDR3 sequence reads: CASSRGSNNEQFF. CDR3 bases read: TGTGCCAGCAGTCGGGGGAGCAACAATGAG.